This T cell receptor beta chain stems from a study of blood T cell repertoires in COVID-19. Original data processing: Nucleated cell counts were estimated from reference gene primer amplification. Sequencing used immunoSEQ multiplex PCR; TCRdb keeps in-frame clones, though not all of them. V, J and clone size reflect that table, while D and trimming were determined from the DNA. The data contain tens of thousands of clones, roughly 84% of them singletons. Trimming removed 7 bases from V and 1 base from J, with 13 bases in between. Germline CDR1 is SEHNR and CDR2 is FQNEAQ (reference sequence). The CDR3 consists of 14 residues.

The chain uses TRBV7-9 and TRBJ1-1, with D possibly being TRBD1 (5 bases). Source material: peripheral blood. This TCR derives from a man aged 50-60 years with active COVID-19. The CDR3 DNA follows: TGTGCCAGCAAGACGACAGAGCCGAACACTGAAGCTTTCTTT. Its translation: CASKTTEPNTEAFF.